A selection of T cell receptor beta chains follows, all from one sample in a study of blood T cell repertoires in COVID-19. Profiling relied on immunoSEQ multiplex PCR, and the TCRdb table lists in-frame clones only, not all of them. The sample has approximately 240,000 clones; 84% are singletons. The sequenced sample consisted of peripheral blood. The receptors were sampled from a man aged 45 to 65 with acute or convalescent COVID-19. Each CDR3 is given with its conserved first and last residue. The D gene is left open where the match is weak. The listing skips clone size in some rows; elsewhere it reads once, few, many or a size class.

V,D,size,J,DNA,CDR3
TRBV15,.,.,TRBJ2-7,TGTGCCACCAGCAGAGGTCGAGGGGAGCAGTACTTC,CATSRGRGEQYF
TRBV11-3,TRBD2,.,TRBJ2-7,TGTGCCAGCAGCCGGACTAGCGGGAGCTCCTACGAGCAGTACTTC,CASSRTSGSSYEQYF
TRBV18,.,.,TRBJ2-5,TGTGCCAGCTCACCACCGGGCAGAGAAGAGACCCAGTACTTC,CASSPPGREETQYF
TRBV7-6,.,.,TRBJ2-1,TGTGCCAGCAGCTTTGGGGCGCGTGAGCAGTTCTTC,CASSFGAREQFF
TRBV14,.,.,TRBJ1-2,TGTGCCAGCAGCCAAGATCCAAGGGGGGGGAGTGGCTACACCTTC,CASSQDPRGGSGYTF
TRBV4-1,.,.,TRBJ2-7,TGCGCCAGCAGCCAAGATGACATTGCAGGCTCCTACGAGCAGTACTTC,CASSQDDIAGSYEQYF
TRBV9,TRBD2,.,TRBJ2-7,TGTGCCAGCAGCGTCGGACTAGCGGGAACCTACGAGCAGTACTTC,CASSVGLAGTYEQYF
TRBV3-1/TRBV3-2,.,.,TRBJ2-5,TGTGCCAGCAGCCCCGACTCGCTCCGAGAGACCCAGTACTTC,CASSPDSLRETQYF
TRBV18,.,few,TRBJ1-1,TGTGCCACCCTCGGGATACGGAACACTGAAGCTTTCTTT,CATLGIRNTEAFF
TRBV5-5,.,.,TRBJ1-1,TGTGCCAGCAGCTTGAAAGGACACGGGGGTGAAGCTTTCTTT,CASSLKGHGGEAFF
TRBV7-9,.,.,TRBJ2-1,TGTGCCAGCAGCTTTGTAAGCATTGGGGCCTGGGAGCAGTTCTTC,CASSFVSIGAWEQFF
TRBV4-1,.,few,TRBJ2-7,TGCGCCAGCAGCCACGACAGAGCCTACGAGCAGTACTTC,CASSHDRAYEQYF
TRBV5-4,.,.,TRBJ1-2,TGTGCCAGCAGCCACCCTATACTGCTGGACTATGGCTACACCTTC,CASSHPILLDYGYTF
TRBV2,.,.,TRBJ1-1,TGTGCCAGCAGTGATAGGAGAAGAGGCACTGAAGCTTTCTTT,CASSDRRRGTEAFF
TRBV5-8,TRBD2,.,TRBJ2-1,TGTGCCAGCAGCTTGGATAGCGGGAGCTCCTACAATGAGCAGTTCTTC,CASSLDSGSSYNEQFF
TRBV4-1,.,.,TRBJ2-7,TGCGCCAGCAGCCAAGGTCGCGGGACAGCCTACGAGCAGTACTTC,CASSQGRGTAYEQYF
TRBV29-1,.,.,TRBJ1-2,TGCAGCGTCCAACCAGCATGGGGGGGCTATGGCTACACCTTC,CSVQPAWGGYGYTF
TRBV5-1,.,.,TRBJ2-5,TGCGCCAGCAGCTTGCAGGGCAGGGACCAAGAGACCCAGTACTTC,CASSLQGRDQETQYF
TRBV5-8,.,.,TRBJ2-5,TGTGCCAGCAGGCCCCGGGATCGCCAAGGGGGGGCCCAGTACTTC,CASRPRDRQGGAQYF
TRBV2,TRBD1,.,TRBJ1-1,TGTGCCAGCATAACAGGGGTTTGGGACACTGAAGCTTTCTTT,CASITGVWDTEAFF
TRBV7-3,.,.,TRBJ1-6,TGTGCCAGCAGCTTAATGGCAGATTCACCCCTCCACTTT,CASSLMADSPLHF
TRBV12-3/TRBV12-4,.,.,TRBJ2-5,TGTGCCAGCAGTTTCAAAGAGACCCAGTACTTC,CASSFKETQYF
TRBV6-4,.,.,TRBJ2-1,TGTGCCAGCAGTGAGTCACCGGGGGCCTACAATGAGCAGTTCTTC,CASSESPGAYNEQFF
TRBV15,.,.,TRBJ1-1,TGTGCCACCAGCAGAGATCGTATCGCGTACACTGAAGCTTTCTTT,CATSRDRIAYTEAFF
TRBV18,.,.,TRBJ1-2,TGTGCCAGCTCCCGGGGTGCTAACTATGGCTACACCTTC,CASSRGANYGYTF
TRBV19,TRBD2,once,TRBJ2-3,TGTGCCAGTAGAGGTAGCGGGAGGGGCCCAGATACGCAGTATTTT,CASRGSGRGPDTQYF
TRBV5-1,TRBD1,.,TRBJ1-1,TGCGCCAGCAGCCCGGACGGGACAGGGAAGAACACTGAAGCTTTCTTT,CASSPDGTGKNTEAFF
TRBV3-1/TRBV3-2,.,medium-sized,TRBJ2-2,TGTGCCAGCAGCCAAGATTGGGAGACCGGGGAGCTGTTTTTT,CASSQDWETGELFF
TRBV27,.,.,TRBJ1-1,TGTGCCAGCAGTTTTTCTATGAACACTGAAGCTTTCTTT,CASSFSMNTEAFF
TRBV2,TRBD1,.,TRBJ2-3,TGTGCCAGCAGTGATCCGGATCAGGGGGCGGATACGCAGTATTTT,CASSDPDQGADTQYF
TRBV7-8,TRBD1,.,TRBJ1-5,TGTGCCAGCAGCCAGGACAGGAACAATCAGCCCCAGCATTTT,CASSQDRNNQPQHF
TRBV27,TRBD2,.,TRBJ2-3,TGTGCCAGCAGTCCCAGCGGGAGATCAGATACGCAGTATTTT,CASSPSGRSDTQYF
TRBV18,TRBD2,.,TRBJ2-1,TGTGCCAGCTCACCACCAGAGCGGGAGCTGCTCTACAATGAGCAGTTCTTC,CASSPPERELLYNEQFF
TRBV6-5,TRBD1,.,TRBJ1-6,TGTGCCAGCAGTTACTCTTTGACAGGGATGAATTCACCCCTCCACTTT,CASSYSLTGMNSPLHF
TRBV9,TRBD2,.,TRBJ2-7,TGTGCCAGCAGCGTACGGGCCCCGAGACTAGCGGGACAGTACGAGCAGTACTTC,CASSVRAPRLAGQYEQYF
TRBV6-5,.,.,TRBJ2-2,TGTGCCAGCAGAGGGGGAAATAGGAACACCGGGGAGCTGTTTTTT,CASRGGNRNTGELFF
TRBV19,TRBD1,.,TRBJ1-4,TGTGCCAGTAGTCGGTGGGGACAGGGGAATGAAAAACTGTTTTTT,CASSRWGQGNEKLFF
TRBV5-4,.,.,TRBJ1-5,TGTGCCAGCAGCTTGGATGGAGGGAGATATCAGCCCCAGCATTTT,CASSLDGGRYQPQHF
TRBV2,TRBD2,.,TRBJ2-6,TGTGCCAGCAGTGATACCCCTAGCGGGGGGCCGTGGGGGGCCAACGTCCTGACTTTC,CASSDTPSGGPWGANVLTF
TRBV4-1,TRBD1,.,TRBJ1-2,TGCGCCAGCAGCCAATTAACAACCGGGACAGTGTATGGCTACACCTTC,CASSQLTTGTVYGYTF
TRBV5-1,.,.,TRBJ1-6,TGCGCCAGCAGCTTCCAGACTGGTTCACCCCTCCACTTT,CASSFQTGSPLHF
TRBV6-1,TRBD1,few,TRBJ1-2,TGTGCCAGCAGTGAACTCGGGGGACAGGGTTGGTATGGCTACACCTTC,CASSELGGQGWYGYTF
TRBV12-5,TRBD1,few,TRBJ1-4,TGTGCTAGTGGTTTGAGGACAGGGCCCGGTGAAAAACTGTTTTTT,CASGLRTGPGEKLFF
TRBV28,.,.,TRBJ1-1,TGTGCCAGCACCCCACGGGACACTGAAGCTTTCTTT,CASTPRDTEAFF
TRBV19,.,.,TRBJ2-3,TGTGCCAGTAGTACAGGGTTTGGGACAGATACGCAGTATTTT,CASSTGFGTDTQYF
TRBV5-1,.,.,TRBJ1-6,TGCGCCAGCAGCTTGGAAACCGCGATGGCACCCCTCCACTTT,CASSLETAMAPLHF